Shown below are 11 T cell receptor beta chains from a single sample sequenced in a study of OX40 agonist ivuxolimab in advanced cancers. Here immunoSEQ multiplex PCR was the method, and the copy in TCRdb shows in-frame clones only, minus some. Found here are almost 90,000 clones, approximately 90% of them singletons; the top ten hold 0.71%. The starting material was CD4+ or CD8+ T cells sorted from blood, obtained in a trial of the OX40 agonist ivuxolimab. The receptors originated from an adult with an advanced solid tumor such as melanoma, head and neck, liver or kidney cancer.

The chain carries TRBV2 and TRBJ1-5, with D possibly matching TRBD1 (6 bases). V was clipped by 9 bases and J by 6 bases, with 12 bases between them. Germline V gene data show CDR1 as SNHLY and CDR2 as FYNNEI. This CDR3 spans 12 amino acids. CDR3 DNA: TGTGCCAGACCTACAGGGACTCAGCCCCAGCATTTT. Translated, it gives CARPTGTQPQHF. Drawing the rest from reference TRBV2 and TRBJ1-5, the complete variable domain is EPEVTQTPSHQVTQMGQEVILRCVPISNHLYFYWYRQILGQKVEFLVSFYNNEISEKSEIFDDQFSVERPDGSNFTLKIRSTKLEDSAMYFCARPTGTQPQHFGDGTRLSIL.

The chain couples TRBV30 to TRBJ2-2; D could derive from TRBD1 or TRBD2 (5 bases each). Germline V CDR1 and CDR2: GTSNPN, SVGIG (reference sequence). V shed 4 bases and J shed 2 bases, with 14 bases lying between them. The CDR3 has 15 residues. The chain's CDR3 is CAWMVGTLNTGELFF. In DNA form, the CDR3 reads TGTGCCTGGATGGTAGGGACGCTTAACACCGGGGAGCTGTTTTTT.

The chain joins TRBV18 to TRBJ2-3, with TRBD2 matching 7 bases. Germline V gene data show CDR1 as KGHSH and CDR2 as LQKENI. V gave up 5 bases and J gave up 7 bases; unmatched junction bases: 24. The CDR3 length is 19 residues. CDR3 sequence (DNA): TGTGCCAGCTCATCTACGAGCGGTTCTAGCGGAGTTGGCACTCATACGCAGTATTTT. Translating it yields CASSSTSGSSGVGTHTQYF.

V is TRBV6-5 and J is TRBJ1-5, with 7 bases matching TRBD1. After removal of 6 bases from V and 0 bases from J, the junction contained 5 bases not matched to a gene. CDR3 length: 15 amino acids. Germline V gene data show CDR1 as MNHEY and CDR2 as SVGAGI. The CDR3 loop reads CASSRDRDSNQPQHF. CDR3 DNA sequence: TGTGCCAGCAGCCGCGACAGGGATAGCAATCAGCCCCAGCATTTT.

The rearrangement links TRBV4-2 to TRBJ2-3, with 8 bases aligning to TRBD2. Per the germline V gene, CDR1 is LGHNA and CDR2 is YNFKEQ. V shed 1 base and J 2 bases; nucleotides not matched to a gene: 8. The CDR3 spans 17 residues. CDR3 region: CASSQAPAGDSTDTQYF. The CDR3 bases are TGTGCCAGCAGCCAAGCCCCAGCGGGGGATTCCACAGATACGCAGTATTTT.

The chain is built from TRBV2 and TRBJ2-1, with 11 bases fitting TRBD1. The CDR3 contains 15 residues. V shed 8 bases, J shed 4 bases, and the junction held 7 bases outside the gene matches. CDR1 is SNHLY, CDR2 FYNNEI, per germline. CDR3 loop: CASAGTGGSYNEQFF. Written as DNA, the CDR3 is TGTGCCAGCGCAGGGACAGGGGGATCGTACAATGAGCAGTTCTTC.

CDR3 bases: TGTGCCAGCAGGGGAAGGGCCTACGAGCAGTACTTC. As protein: CASRGRAYEQYF. This chain joins TRBV6-1 and TRBJ2-7; no definite D call. This CDR3 is built from 12 residues. In germline, CDR1 is MNHNS, CDR2 SASEGT. V was trimmed by 6 bases and J by 2 bases, leaving 8 bases between them.

The rearrangement uses TRBV7-2 and TRBJ1-6; the D is unclear. The CDR3 has 15 residues. CDR1 is SGHTA, CDR2 FQGNSA, per germline. Between the trimmed V and J ends, which lost 0 bases and 8 bases, there was a span of 11 bases. Here the CDR3 reads CASSLAWGGDSPLHF. The CDR3 region has the DNA TGTGCCAGCAGCTTAGCTTGGGGTGGGGATTCACCCCTCCACTTT.

The chain recombines TRBV7-9 with TRBJ2-7; no definite D call. The germline V gene has CDR1 SEHNR and CDR2 FQNEAQ (reference sequence). Deletions cut 3 bases from V and 4 bases from J, with 16 bases between. This CDR3 region has 15 residues. Here the CDR3 DNA reads TGTGCCAGCAGCTTGGGCCCTCTACTCGTTTACGAGCAGTACTTC. This sequence encodes CASSLGPLLVYEQYF.

V and J are TRBV6-1 and TRBJ2-1, with D perhaps matching TRBD2 (7 bases). The V and J ends lost 4 bases and 1 base respectively, with 14 bases between them. CDR1 and CDR2 from the germline V gene are MNHNS and SASEGT. The CDR3 covers 16 residues. The chain's CDR3 is CASSGLRGASYNEQFF. CDR3 bases: TGTGCCAGCAGTGGATTACGGGGGGCTTCCTACAATGAGCAGTTCTTC.

The V call is TRBV5-1, the J call TRBJ2-3; D is undetermined. The CDR3 totals 14 residues. V lost 0 bases, J lost 5 bases, and 10 bases lay in between. Germline loops: CDR1 SGHRS, CDR2 YFSETQ. CDR3 in amino acids: CASSLGQSVDTQYF. CDR3 in DNA: TGCGCCAGCAGCTTGGGGCAGAGCGTAGATACGCAGTATTTT.